The T cell receptor (beta chain) described here comes from a study of cytotoxic CD8 clonotypes in ibrutinib-treated CLL. Study at large: Each sample contained, on average, approximately 230,000 productive templates and nearly 95,000 productive rearrangements.

Study observations and caveats: Upon ibrutinib response clonality rose, and upon progression it fell back toward baseline. T-cell clonality at baseline went above that of age-matched healthy donors and rose and fell with circulating CD8+ T-cell counts.

Concerning this clone: Its cognate antigen is unknown.

As input for TCR beta libraries, approximately 2 micrograms of genomic DNA came from cryopreserved PBMCs. This CDR3 has 14 amino acids. Deletions cut 3 bases from V and 5 bases from J, with 13 bases between. The germline V gene encodes CDR1 MDHEN and CDR2 SYDVKM. Assay used: immunoSEQ multiplex PCR; TCRdb lists only in-frame clones, some missing. The sample yields under 200,000 clones, 81% seen once. The sequence came from a human donor with chronic lymphocytic leukemia. This specimen consisted of PBMCs, obtained after 12 months of ibrutinib treatment. This chain uses TRBV28 with TRBJ2-5; a weak D match, TRBD2 (7 bases). CDR3 residues: CASSFGGLEETQYF. The CDR3, as DNA: TGTGCCAGCAGTTTCGGGGGGCTGGAGGAGACCCAGTACTTC.